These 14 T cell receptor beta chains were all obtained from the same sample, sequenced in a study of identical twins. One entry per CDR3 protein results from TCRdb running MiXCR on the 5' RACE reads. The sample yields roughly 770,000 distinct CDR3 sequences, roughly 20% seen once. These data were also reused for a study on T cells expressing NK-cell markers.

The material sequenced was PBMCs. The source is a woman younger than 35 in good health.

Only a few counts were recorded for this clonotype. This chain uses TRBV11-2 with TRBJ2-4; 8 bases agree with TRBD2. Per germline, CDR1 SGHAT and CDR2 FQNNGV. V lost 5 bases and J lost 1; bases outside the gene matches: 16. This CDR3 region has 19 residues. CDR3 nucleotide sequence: TGTGCCAGCAGCCAAGGGGCAAGCGGGGGTACTATGGCCAAAAACATTCAGTACTTC. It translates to CASSQGASGGTMAKNIQYF.

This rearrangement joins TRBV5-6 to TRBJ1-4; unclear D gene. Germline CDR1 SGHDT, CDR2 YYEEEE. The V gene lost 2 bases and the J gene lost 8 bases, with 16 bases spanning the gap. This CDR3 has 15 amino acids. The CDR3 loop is CASSFGIRDGEKLFF. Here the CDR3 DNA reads TGTGCCAGCAGCTTTGGCATCCGCGACGGAGAAAAACTGTTTTTT.

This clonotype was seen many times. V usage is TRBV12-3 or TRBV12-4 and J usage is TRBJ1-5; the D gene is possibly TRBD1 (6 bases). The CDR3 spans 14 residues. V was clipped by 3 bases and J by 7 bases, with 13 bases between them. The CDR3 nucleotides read TGTGCCAGCAGTTTTGTACAGGGATTCCAGCCCCAGCATTTT. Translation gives CASSFVQGFQPQHF.

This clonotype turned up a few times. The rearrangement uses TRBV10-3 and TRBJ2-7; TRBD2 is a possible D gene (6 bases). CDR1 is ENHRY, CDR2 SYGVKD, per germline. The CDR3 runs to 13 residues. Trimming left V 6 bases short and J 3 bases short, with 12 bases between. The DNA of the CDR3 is TGTGCCATCAGGGACTACCGGGACTACGAGCAGTACTTC. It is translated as CAIRDYRDYEQYF.

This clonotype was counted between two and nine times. CDR3: CASRKEALNTEAFF. For the CDR3, the DNA is TGTGCCAGCCGGAAAGAGGCGTTGAACACTGAAGCTTTCTTT. This chain links TRBV4-2 with TRBJ1-1; D is uncertain. Trimming removed 8 bases at V and 0 bases at J, with 13 bases between. Germline CDR1 reads LGHNA; CDR2 reads YNFKEQ. The CDR3 is 14 amino acids.

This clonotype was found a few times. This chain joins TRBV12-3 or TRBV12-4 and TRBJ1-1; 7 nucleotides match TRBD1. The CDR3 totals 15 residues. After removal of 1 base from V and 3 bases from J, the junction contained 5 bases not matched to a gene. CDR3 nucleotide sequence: TGTGCCAGCAGTTTAGGGACAGGTTCTGACACTGAAGCTTTCTTT. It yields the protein CASSLGTGSDTEAFF.

This CDR3 is CASGRERPGAFF. DNA for the CDR3: TGCGCCAGCGGTCGCGAACGGCCGGGCGCTTTCTTT. The chain recombines TRBV5-1 with TRBJ1-1; the D is unclear. The CDR3 is 12 amino acids. Trimming took off 7 bases at V and 11 bases at J, with 18 bases between the two ends. CDR1 is SGHRS, CDR2 YFSETQ, per germline.

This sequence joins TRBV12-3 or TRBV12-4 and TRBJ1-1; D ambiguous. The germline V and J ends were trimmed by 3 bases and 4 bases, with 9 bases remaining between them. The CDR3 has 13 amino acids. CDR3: CASSFIVSTEAFF. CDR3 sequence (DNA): TGTGCCAGCAGTTTTATAGTAAGCACTGAAGCTTTCTTT.

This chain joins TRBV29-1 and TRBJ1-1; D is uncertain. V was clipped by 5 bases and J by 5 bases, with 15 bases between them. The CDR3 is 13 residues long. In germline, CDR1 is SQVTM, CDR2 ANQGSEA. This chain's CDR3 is CSVRQGRWTEAFF. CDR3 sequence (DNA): TGCAGCGTTCGGCAAGGGCGCTGGACTGAAGCTTTCTTT.

CDR3 DNA sequence: TGTGCCAGCAGGACCCGGGACAGGGGGCGTAATGAGCAGTTCTTC. This translates into CASRTRDRGRNEQFF. This chain connects TRBV12-3 or TRBV12-4 to TRBJ2-1; 12 positions match TRBD1. CDR3 length: 15 residues. Trimming took 6 bases from V and 7 from J; bases not matched to a gene: 7.

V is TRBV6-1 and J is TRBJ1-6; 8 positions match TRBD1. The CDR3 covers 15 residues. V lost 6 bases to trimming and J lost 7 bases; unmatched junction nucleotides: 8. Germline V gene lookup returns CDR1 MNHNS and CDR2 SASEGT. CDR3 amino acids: CASSARQGFNSPLHF. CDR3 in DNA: TGTGCCAGCAGCGCCCGACAGGGGTTCAATTCACCCCTCCACTTT.

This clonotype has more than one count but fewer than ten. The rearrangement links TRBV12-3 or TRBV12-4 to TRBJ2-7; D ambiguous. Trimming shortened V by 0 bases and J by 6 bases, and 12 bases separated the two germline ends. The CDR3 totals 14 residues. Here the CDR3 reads CASSLARQAREQYF. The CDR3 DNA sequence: TGTGCCAGCAGTTTAGCGCGTCAGGCTCGCGAGCAGTACTTC.

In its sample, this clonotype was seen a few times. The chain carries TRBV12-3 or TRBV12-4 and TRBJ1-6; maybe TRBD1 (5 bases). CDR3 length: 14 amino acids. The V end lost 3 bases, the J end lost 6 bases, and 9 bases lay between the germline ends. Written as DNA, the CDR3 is TGTGCCAGCAGTTTCTCCAGGGTTAATTCACCCCTCCACTTT. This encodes CASSFSRVNSPLHF.

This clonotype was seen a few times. The CDR3 loop is CAISEVETGEEGYTF. For the CDR3, the DNA is TGTGCCATCAGTGAAGTGGAGACAGGGGAGGAAGGCTACACCTTC. The chain carries TRBV10-3 and TRBJ1-2; 8 nucleotides align to TRBD1. J was trimmed by 8 bases and V by 3 bases; bases with no gene match: 11. The germline CDR1 and CDR2 sequences are ENHRY and SYGVKD. This CDR3 contains 15 residues.